The TCR beta chain under discussion was sequenced for a study of T cells after posttransplantation cyclophosphamide. Many counts were recorded for this clone. The assay was immunoSEQ multiplex PCR, and TCRdb's table has in-frame clones only and misses some. The sample shows approximately 18,000 clones, none of them appearing just once. A marrow graft followed busulfan-fludarabine conditioning, with cyclophosphamide on days +3 and +4. Losses at the gene ends were 5 bases for V and 4 bases for J; bases not matched to a gene: 4. This CDR3 contains 13 residues. Per germline, CDR1 MNHNS and CDR2 SASEGT. The source was PBMCs, collected after allogeneic stem cell transplant with posttransplant cyclophosphamide. The receptor was isolated from a female patient under 45 who received an allogeneic stem cell transplant from a related donor, was CMV-positive, and had no GVHD. Some T cells may be graft donor cells. The chain joins TRBV6-1 to TRBJ2-5, with 7 bases fitting TRBD1. As DNA, the CDR3 is TGTGCCAGCAGTTTCAGGGGGTCAGAGACCCAGTACTTC. This encodes CASSFRGSETQYF.